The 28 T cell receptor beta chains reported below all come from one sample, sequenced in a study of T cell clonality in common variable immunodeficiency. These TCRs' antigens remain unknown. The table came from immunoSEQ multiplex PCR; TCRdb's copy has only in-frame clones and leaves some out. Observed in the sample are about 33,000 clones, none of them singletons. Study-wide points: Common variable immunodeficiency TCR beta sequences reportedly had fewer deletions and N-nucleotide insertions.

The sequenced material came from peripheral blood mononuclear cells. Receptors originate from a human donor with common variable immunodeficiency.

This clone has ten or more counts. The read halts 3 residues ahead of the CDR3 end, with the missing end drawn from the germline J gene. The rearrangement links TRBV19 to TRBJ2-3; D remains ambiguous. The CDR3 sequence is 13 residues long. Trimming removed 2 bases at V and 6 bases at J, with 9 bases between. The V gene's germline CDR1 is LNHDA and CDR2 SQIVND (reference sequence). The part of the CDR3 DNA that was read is TGTGCCAGTAGTATAACACCCCCGGATACG. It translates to CASSITPPDT. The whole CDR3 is CASSITPPDTQYF.

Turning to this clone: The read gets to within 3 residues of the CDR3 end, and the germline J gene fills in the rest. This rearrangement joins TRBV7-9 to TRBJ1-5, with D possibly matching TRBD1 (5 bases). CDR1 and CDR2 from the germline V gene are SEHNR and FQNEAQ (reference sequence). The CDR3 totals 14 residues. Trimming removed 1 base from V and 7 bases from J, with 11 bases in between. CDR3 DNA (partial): TGTGCCAGCAGCTTAGACGTCGGGGGACAGCCC. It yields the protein CASSLDVGGQP. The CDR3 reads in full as CASSLDVGGQPQHF.

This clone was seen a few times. CDR3 sequence reads: CASSFRVGPTRSSYEQYF. Partial CDR3 DNA: TGCGCCAGCAGCTTCAGGGTAGGCCCTACAAGGAGCTCCTACGAG. The chain joins TRBV5-1 to TRBJ2-7, with TRBD1 as a possible D gene (5 bases). The read is 3 residues too short to cover the CDR3 end, so that end is filled in from the germline J gene. V lost 2 bases and J lost 0, with 21 bases in between. Looked up from germline, CDR1 is SGHRS and CDR2 is YFSETQ. The CDR3 consists of 18 residues.

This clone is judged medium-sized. The CDR3 DNA, read in part, is TGTGCCAGCAGCCGGGACAGGGGCAATGAG. Its translation: CASSRDRGNE. In full, the CDR3 reads CASSRDRGNEQFF. The chain links TRBV2 to TRBJ2-1, with TRBD1 matching over 10 bases. The read gets to within 3 residues of the CDR3 end, and the germline J gene fills in the rest. The CDR3 runs 13 residues. V lost 6 bases, J lost 6 bases, and 2 bases stayed unmatched. Germline V lookup: CDR1 SNHLY, CDR2 FYNNEI.

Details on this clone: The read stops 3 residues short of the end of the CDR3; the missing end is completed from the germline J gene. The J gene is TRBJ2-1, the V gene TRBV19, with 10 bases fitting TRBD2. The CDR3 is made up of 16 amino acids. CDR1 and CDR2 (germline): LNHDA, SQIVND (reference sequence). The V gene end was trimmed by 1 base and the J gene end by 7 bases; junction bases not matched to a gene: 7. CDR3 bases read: TGTGCCAGTAGTATAGCGCGGCTTAGCGGGGGGAATGAG. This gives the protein CASSIARLSGGNE. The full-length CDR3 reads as CASSIARLSGGNEQFF.

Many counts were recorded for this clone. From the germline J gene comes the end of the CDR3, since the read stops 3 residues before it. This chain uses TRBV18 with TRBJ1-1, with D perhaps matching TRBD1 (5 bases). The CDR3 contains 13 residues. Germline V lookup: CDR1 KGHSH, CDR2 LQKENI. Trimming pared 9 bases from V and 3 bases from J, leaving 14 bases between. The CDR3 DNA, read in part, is TGTGCCAGTCGTGCCCGAGGGGACACTGAA. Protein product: CASRARGDTE. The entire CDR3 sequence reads CASRARGDTEAFF. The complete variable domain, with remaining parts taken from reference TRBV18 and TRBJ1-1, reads NAGVMQNPRHLVRRRGQEARLRCSPMKGHSHVYWYRQLPEEGLKFMVYLQKENIIDESGMPKERFSAEFPKEGPSILRIQQVVRGDSAAYFCASRARGDTEAFFGQGTRLTVV.

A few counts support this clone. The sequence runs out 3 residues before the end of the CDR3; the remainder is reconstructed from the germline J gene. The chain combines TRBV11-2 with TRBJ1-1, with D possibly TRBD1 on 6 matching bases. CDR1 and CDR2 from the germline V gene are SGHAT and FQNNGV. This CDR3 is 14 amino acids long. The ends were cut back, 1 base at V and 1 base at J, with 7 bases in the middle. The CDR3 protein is CASSLVQGNTEAFF. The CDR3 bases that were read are TGTGCCAGCAGCTTAGTACAGGGGAACACTGAA.

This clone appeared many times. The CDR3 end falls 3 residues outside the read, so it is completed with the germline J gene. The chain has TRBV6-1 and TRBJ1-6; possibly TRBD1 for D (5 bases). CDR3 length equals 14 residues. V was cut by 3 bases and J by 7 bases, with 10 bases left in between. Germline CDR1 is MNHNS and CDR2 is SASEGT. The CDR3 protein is CASSETATNSPLHF. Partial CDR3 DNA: TGTGCCAGCAGTGAGACAGCGACCAATTCACCC.

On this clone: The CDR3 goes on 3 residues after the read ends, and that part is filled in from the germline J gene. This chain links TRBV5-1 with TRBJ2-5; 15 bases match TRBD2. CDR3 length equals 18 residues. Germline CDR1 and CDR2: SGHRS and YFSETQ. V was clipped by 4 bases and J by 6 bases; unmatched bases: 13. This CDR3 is CASSLGLAGGPSRKTQYF. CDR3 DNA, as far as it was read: TGCGCCAGCAGCCTCGGACTAGCGGGGGGGCCGAGTAGGAAGACC.

The CDR3 bases that were read are TGCGCCAGCAGCTTGGCGGGACTAGCCAGCGAG. This gives the protein CASSLAGLASE. The whole CDR3 is CASSLAGLASEQYF. The chain joins TRBV5-1 to TRBJ2-7; the match to TRBD2 covers 9 bases. The missing CDR3 end, 3 residues past where the read stops, is filled in from the germline J gene. Germline V gene sequence: CDR1 SGHRS, CDR2 YFSETQ. The V segment lost 0 bases and the J segment 6 bases; nucleotides outside the gene matches: 4. This CDR3 region has 14 residues.

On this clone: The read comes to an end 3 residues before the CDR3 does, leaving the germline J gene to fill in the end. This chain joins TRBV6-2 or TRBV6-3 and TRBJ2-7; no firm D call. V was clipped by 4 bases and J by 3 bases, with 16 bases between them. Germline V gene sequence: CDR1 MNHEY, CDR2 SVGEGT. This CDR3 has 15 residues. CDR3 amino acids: CASSSHSSGNYEQYF. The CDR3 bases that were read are TGTGCCAGCAGTTCCCACAGTTCAGGAAACTACGAG.

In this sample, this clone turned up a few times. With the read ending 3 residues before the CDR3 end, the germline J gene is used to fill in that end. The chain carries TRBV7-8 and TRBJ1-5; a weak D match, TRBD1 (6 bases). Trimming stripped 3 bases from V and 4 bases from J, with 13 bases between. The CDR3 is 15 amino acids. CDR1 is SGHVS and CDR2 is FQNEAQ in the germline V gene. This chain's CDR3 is CASSLDDRINQPQHF. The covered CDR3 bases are TGTGCCAGCAGCTTGGATGACAGGATTAATCAGCCC.

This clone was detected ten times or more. CDR3 region: CASSLGVTLGPGANVLTF. CDR3 bases read: TGTGCCAGCAGCTTAGGTGTCACCTTGGGGCCTGGGGCCAACGTC. V usage is TRBV7-8 and J usage is TRBJ2-6, with D maybe TRBD1 (5 bases). The read is 3 residues too short to cover the CDR3 end, so that end is filled in from the germline J gene. The CDR3 consists of 18 residues. Trimming cost V 1 base and J 2 bases, with 15 bases left between them. Per the germline V gene, CDR1 is SGHVS and CDR2 is FQNEAQ.

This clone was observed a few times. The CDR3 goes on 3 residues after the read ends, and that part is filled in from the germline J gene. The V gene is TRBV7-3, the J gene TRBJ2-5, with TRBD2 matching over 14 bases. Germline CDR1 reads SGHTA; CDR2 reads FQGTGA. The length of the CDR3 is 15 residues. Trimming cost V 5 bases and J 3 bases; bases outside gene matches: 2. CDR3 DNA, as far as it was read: TGTGCCAGCAGCCCGGGACTAGCGGGGGAAGAGACC. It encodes CASSPGLAGEET. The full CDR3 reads CASSPGLAGEETQYF.

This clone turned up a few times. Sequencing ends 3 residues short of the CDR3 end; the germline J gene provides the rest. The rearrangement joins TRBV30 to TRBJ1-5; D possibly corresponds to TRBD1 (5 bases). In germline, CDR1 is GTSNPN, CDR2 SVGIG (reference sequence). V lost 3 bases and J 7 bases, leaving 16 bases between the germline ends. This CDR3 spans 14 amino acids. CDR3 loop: CAWRSPRVGQPQHF. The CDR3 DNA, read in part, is TGTGCCTGGAGGTCCCCCAGGGTCGGCCAGCCC.

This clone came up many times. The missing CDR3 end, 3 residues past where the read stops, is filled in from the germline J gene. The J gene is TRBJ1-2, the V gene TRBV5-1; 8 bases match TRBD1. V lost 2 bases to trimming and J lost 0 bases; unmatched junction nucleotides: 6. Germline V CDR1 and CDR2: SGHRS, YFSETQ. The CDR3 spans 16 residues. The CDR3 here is CASSLFTGGANYGYTF. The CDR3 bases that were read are TGCGCCAGCAGCTTATTCACAGGGGGAGCTAACTATGGC.

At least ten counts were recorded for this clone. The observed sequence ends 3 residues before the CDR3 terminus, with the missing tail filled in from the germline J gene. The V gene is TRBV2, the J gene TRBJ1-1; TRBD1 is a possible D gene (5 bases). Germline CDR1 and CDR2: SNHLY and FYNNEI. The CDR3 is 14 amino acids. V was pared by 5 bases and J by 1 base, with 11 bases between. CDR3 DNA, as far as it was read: TGTGCCAGCAGTCCCGGACACTCGAACACTGAA. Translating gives CASSPGHSNTE. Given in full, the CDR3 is CASSPGHSNTEAFF.

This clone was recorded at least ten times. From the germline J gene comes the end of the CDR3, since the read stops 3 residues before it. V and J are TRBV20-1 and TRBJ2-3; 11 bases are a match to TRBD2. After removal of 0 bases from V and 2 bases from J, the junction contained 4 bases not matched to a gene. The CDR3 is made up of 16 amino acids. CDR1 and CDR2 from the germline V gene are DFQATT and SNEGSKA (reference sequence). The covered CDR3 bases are TGCAGTGCTAGAGACGTTAGCGGGGGGGCCACAGATACG. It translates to CSARDVSGGATDT. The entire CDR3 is CSARDVSGGATDTQYF.

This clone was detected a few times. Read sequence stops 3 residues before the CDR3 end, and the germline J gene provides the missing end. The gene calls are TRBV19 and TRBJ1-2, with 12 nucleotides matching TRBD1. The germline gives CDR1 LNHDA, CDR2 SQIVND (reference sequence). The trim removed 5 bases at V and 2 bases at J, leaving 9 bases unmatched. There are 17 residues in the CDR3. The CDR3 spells CASSLGTGGVGNYGYTF. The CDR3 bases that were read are TGTGCCAGTAGTCTCGGGACAGGGGGCGTTGGGAACTATGGC.

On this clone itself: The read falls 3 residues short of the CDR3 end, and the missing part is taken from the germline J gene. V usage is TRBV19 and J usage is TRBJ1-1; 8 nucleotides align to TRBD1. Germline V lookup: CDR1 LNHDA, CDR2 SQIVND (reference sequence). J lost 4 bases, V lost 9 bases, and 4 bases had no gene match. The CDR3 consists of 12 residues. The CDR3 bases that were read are TGTGCCAGCAGGGGGCTTAGCACTGAA. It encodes CASRGLSTE. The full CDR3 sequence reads CASRGLSTEAFF.

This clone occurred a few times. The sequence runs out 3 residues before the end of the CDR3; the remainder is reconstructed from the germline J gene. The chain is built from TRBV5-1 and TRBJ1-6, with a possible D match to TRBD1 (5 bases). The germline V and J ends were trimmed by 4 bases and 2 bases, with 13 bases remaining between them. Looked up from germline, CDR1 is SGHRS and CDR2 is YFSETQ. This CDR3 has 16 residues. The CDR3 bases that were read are TGCGCCAGCAGCCCGGAGGGGAATACCTATAATTCACCC. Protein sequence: CASSPEGNTYNSP. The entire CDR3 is CASSPEGNTYNSPLHF.

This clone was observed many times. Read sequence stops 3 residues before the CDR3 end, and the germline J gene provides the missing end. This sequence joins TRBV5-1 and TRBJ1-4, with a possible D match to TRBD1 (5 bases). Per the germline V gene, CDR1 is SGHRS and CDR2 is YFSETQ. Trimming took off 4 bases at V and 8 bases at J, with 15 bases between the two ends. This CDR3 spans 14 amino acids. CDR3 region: CASSPGTGGEKLFF. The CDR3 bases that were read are TGCGCCAGCAGCCCAGGGACTGGAGGGGAAAAA.

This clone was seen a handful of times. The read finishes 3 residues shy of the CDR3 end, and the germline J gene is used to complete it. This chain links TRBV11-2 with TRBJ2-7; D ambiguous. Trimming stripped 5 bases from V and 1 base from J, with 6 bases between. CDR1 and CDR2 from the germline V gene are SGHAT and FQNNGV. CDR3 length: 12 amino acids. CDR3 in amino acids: CASSVNSYEQYF. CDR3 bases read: TGTGCCAGCAGCGTCAATTCCTACGAG.

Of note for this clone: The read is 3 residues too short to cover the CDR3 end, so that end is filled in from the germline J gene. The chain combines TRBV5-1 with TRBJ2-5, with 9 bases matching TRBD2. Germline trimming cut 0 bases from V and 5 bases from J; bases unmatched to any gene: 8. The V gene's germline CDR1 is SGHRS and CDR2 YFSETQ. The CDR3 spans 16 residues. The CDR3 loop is CASSLVPSGVGETQYF. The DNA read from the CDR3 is TGCGCCAGCAGCTTGGTCCCTAGCGGGGTAGGTGAGACC.

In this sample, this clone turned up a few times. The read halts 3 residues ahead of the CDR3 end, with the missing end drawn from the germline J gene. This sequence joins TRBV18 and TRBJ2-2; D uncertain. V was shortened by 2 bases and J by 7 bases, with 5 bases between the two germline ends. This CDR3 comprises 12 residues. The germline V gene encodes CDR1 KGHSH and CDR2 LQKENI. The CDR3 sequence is CASSPYVGELFF. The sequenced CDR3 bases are TGTGCCAGCTCACCATATGTCGGGGAG.

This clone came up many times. CDR3 sequence reads: CASSQGVQETQYF. Incomplete CDR3 DNA: TGCGCCAGCAGCCAAGGCGTCCAAGAGACC. J is TRBJ2-5 and V is TRBV4-1; D is undetermined. The CDR3 end falls 3 residues outside the read, so it is completed with the germline J gene. Germline V gene lookup returns CDR1 MGHRA and CDR2 YSYEKL. Trimming cost V 1 base and J 1 base, with 4 bases left between them. The CDR3 is 13 amino acids.

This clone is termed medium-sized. This CDR3 reads CASSIAAYGVETQYF. The covered CDR3 bases are TGTGCCAGTAGTATAGCGGCGTACGGGGTGGAGACC. The V gene is TRBV19, the J gene TRBJ2-5; TRBD2 is a possible D gene (5 bases). The CDR3 is cut off 3 residues early in the read; its end comes from the germline J gene. The CDR3 totals 15 residues. V was cut by 1 base and J by 5 bases, with 14 bases left in between. Looked up from germline, CDR1 is LNHDA and CDR2 is SQIVND (reference sequence).

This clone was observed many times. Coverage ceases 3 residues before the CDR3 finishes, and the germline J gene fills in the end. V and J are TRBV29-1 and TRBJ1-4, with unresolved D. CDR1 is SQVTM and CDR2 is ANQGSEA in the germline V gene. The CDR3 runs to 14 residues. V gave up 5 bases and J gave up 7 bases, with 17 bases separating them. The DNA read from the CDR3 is TGCAGCGTTTCCTCGGGGTTGAAGACTGAAAAA. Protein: CSVSSGLKTEK. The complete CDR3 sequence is CSVSSGLKTEKLFF.